What follows is one T cell receptor (beta chain) and its context. The sample holds one count of this clone. Its antigen is unknown. Base qualities were left out, and no much larger clone turns up one base away. V drops 4 bases and J drops 5 bases, leaving 16 bases in between. Including the terminal cysteine and phenylalanine, the CDR3 comprises 16 residues. Just CDR3 DNA is preserved here, 48 bases in frame from base 1. CDR1 and CDR2, looked up from the germline V gene (reference sequence), are SGHKS and YYEKEE. These data come from a study of blood T cell repertoires in COVID-19 (dated by TCRdb to between 2020 and 2021). For context, the study as a whole: Collaborator samples came from the United States, Italy and Spain and covered acute and convalescent phases of COVID-19. The prospective study material was composed of cDNA or gDNA derived from T cells, B-cell-depleted T cells, or PBMCs. Subjects who had been exposed to COVID-19, were actively infected with it, or had recovered from it provided the deeply sampled blood TCRbeta repertoires that made up the dataset. The repertoires were made available in a free public database intended to serve as a resource for research on the immune response to SARS-CoV-2. Samples came from the ongoing ImmuneRACE study (first 160 participants) plus 1,254 subjects from 6 global collaborators. Sample metadata almost always included a de-identified subject ID, COVID-19 status, age in years and sex. Where available, HLA class I and class II types were obtained from metadata supplied by the sample provider rather than from assay-based typing.

Whole blood was collected in K2EDTA tubes by collaborating institutions according to the institutions' own protocols. Collaborator samples were shipped for TCRbeta analysis as frozen whole blood, isolated PBMCs, or DNA extracted from either sample type. TCRbeta CDR3 regions were amplified from genomic DNA by means of the immunoSEQ Assay, a bias-controlled multiplex PCR. For the original study's pipeline: Nucleated cell counts per sample were estimated from amplification of reference gene primers within the assay. Sequence reads were collapsed and filtered to measure the absolute abundance of every unique TCRbeta CDR3 rearrangement. For each sample, productive Simpson clonality was calculated as the square root of Simpson's diversity index across productive rearrangements. The source is immuneACCESS, and TCRdb retained only in-frame sequences with V and J called. Part of the clones is not carried over; for the studies checked, unresolved V genes explain less than half of this, and the remainder is unexplained. V, J and clone size derive from that table, while D and trimming were established from the DNA sequence. The sample contains about 68,000 clones, 65% to 90% of them found a single time. The ten largest clones represent roughly 43% of the sample.

The full study reports these points: The amount of clinical and demographic metadata varied by source and participant and was provided uncurated.

The receptor was isolated from an elderly man with acute or convalescent COVID-19. The rearranged segments are TRBV5-5 and TRBJ1-6; the D gene identity is not certain. Sequencing was carried out using peripheral blood. CDR3 reads: CASSRAPTADNSPLHF. The DNA sequence is TGTGCCAGCAGCCGCGCCCCAACAGCGGATAATTCACCCCTCCACTTT.